This TCR beta chain is from a study of blood T cell repertoires in COVID-19. About the study: Samples came from the United States, Italy and Spain, spanning acute and convalescent COVID-19. PBMCs, B-cell-depleted T cells, or T cells were the source of the cDNA or gDNA that made up the material.

The authors' processing: For nucleated cells, counts were estimated from reference gene primer amplification. Assay used: immunoSEQ multiplex PCR; TCRdb lists only in-frame clones, some missing. The V and J calls and clone size are taken from that table; D and trimming were inferred from the DNA. The repertoire holds some 110,000 clones, with approximately 85% as singletons. Seattle patients were enrolled during active infection and followed longitudinally. This CDR3 has 12 residues. V was pared by 5 bases and J by 4 bases, with 10 bases between. Germline lookup yields CDR1 SGHKS and CDR2 YYEKEE (reference sequence).

Sequencing was done on a sample of peripheral blood. V and J are TRBV5-5 and TRBJ2-7; D may be TRBD2 (5 bases). The origin of this receptor is a woman of 80 years or more with COVID-19, enrolled during active disease. CDR3 nucleotides: TGTGCCAGCAGTCTGGACTTTTACGAGCAGTACTTC. Protein product: CASSLDFYEQYF.